The present TCR beta chain was sequenced within a study of T-cell memory formation after mild COVID-19. This CDR3 spans 13 amino acids. V was trimmed by 4 bases and J by 4 bases, leaving 11 bases between them. The V gene's germline CDR1 is SQVTM and CDR2 ANQGSEA. This clonotype was seen once. UMIs and sample barcodes were carried by the TCR alpha and TCR beta cDNA libraries that 5'RACE produced using constant-segment primers. From the 5' RACE reads, TCRdb called clonotypes with MiXCR, one entry per CDR3 protein. The data contain 550,000 to 650,000 distinct CDR3 sequences, roughly 17% of them singletons.

The chain combines TRBV29-1 with TRBJ2-1; no definite D call. Sequences were obtained from PBMCs or a T cell subset sorted from them (not recorded which). The TCR comes from an adult woman who had mild COVID-19 (a few samples of this study predate the infection). Cell type and time point are not known. As DNA, the CDR3 is TGCAGCGTTGGATGGCGGAGTTACAATGAGCAGTTCTTC. Translated: CSVGWRSYNEQFF.